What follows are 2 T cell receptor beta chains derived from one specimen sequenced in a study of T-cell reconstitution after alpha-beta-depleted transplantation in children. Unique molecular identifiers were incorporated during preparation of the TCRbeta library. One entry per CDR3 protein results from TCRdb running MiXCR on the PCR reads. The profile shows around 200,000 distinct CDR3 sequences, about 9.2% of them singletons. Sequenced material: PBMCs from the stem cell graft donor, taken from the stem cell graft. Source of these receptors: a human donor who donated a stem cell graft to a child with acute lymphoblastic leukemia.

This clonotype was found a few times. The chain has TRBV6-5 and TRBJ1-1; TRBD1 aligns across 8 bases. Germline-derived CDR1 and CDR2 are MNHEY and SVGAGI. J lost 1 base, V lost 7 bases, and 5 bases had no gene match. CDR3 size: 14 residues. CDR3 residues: CASNRGQANTEAFF. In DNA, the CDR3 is TGTGCCAGCAACAGGGGACAGGCGAACACTGAAGCTTTCTTT.

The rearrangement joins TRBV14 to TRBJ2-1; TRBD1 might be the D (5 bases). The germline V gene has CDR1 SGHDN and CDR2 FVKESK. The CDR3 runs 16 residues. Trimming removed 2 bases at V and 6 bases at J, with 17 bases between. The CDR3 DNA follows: TGTGCCAGCAGCCAACGTCAGGGTTATGCCCGCAATGAGCAGTTCTTC. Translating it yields CASSQRQGYARNEQFF.